This TCR beta chain was sequenced in a study of blood T cell repertoires in COVID-19. Study overall: Donors in the United States, Italy and Spain gave samples during acute or convalescent COVID-19. T cells, B-cell-depleted T cells, or PBMCs supplied cDNA or gDNA.

Per the study methods: Amplified reference gene primers provided the basis for estimating nucleated cell counts. Clones were sequenced by immunoSEQ multiplex PCR, and TCRdb holds only the in-frame ones, with some missing. V, J and clone size are taken as reported in that table, and D and trimming were inferred from the DNA itself. The sample has about 140,000 clones, about 90% seen once. The V gene's germline CDR1 is SGHKS and CDR2 YYEKEE (reference sequence). The CDR3 is 14 amino acids. Trimming pared 4 bases from V and 2 bases from J, leaving 10 bases between. Sequenced input: peripheral blood. The chain employs TRBV5-5 and TRBJ1-3; D uncertain. The source of this sequence is a woman older than 75 with acute or convalescent COVID-19. In DNA, the CDR3 is TGTGCCAGCAGCCCCCGGGGAGCTGGAAACACCATATATTTT. It codes for CASSPRGAGNTIYF.